This T cell receptor (beta chain) was identified during a study of blood T cell repertoires in COVID-19. Libraries were prepared by immunoSEQ multiplex PCR; TCRdb keeps only in-frame clonotypes and omits some of them. The top ten clones hold around 0.96% of a sample with approximately 250,000 clones, roughly 84% of them seen once. The CDR3 has 14 amino acids. Germline V gene lookup returns CDR1 KGHSH and CDR2 LQKENI. V dropped 6 bases and J dropped 2 bases, with 13 bases sitting between them. The sequence came from a man in his forties or fifties with acute or convalescent COVID-19. The chain recombines TRBV18 with TRBJ1-2; no reliable D call. Sequences were obtained from peripheral blood. The CDR3 loop reads CASSAGGLNYGYTF. The CDR3, as DNA: TGTGCCAGCTCCGCCGGCGGACTCAACTATGGCTACACCTTC.